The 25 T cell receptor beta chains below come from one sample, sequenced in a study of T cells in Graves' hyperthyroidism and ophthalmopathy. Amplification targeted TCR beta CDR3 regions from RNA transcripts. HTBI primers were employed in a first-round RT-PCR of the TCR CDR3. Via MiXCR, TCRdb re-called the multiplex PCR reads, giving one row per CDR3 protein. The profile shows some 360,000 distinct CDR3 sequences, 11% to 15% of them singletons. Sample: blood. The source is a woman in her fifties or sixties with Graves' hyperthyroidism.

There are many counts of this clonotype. DNA for the CDR3: TGTGCCAGCAGCTTAGGAGCTCCTAGTGGGCATACGCAGTATTTT. This encodes CASSLGAPSGHTQYF. This rearrangement joins TRBV7-9 to TRBJ2-3; D is unresolved. The CDR3 totals 15 residues. Trimming took off 1 base at V and 7 bases at J, with 15 bases between the two ends. Per germline, CDR1 SEHNR and CDR2 FQNEAQ (reference sequence).

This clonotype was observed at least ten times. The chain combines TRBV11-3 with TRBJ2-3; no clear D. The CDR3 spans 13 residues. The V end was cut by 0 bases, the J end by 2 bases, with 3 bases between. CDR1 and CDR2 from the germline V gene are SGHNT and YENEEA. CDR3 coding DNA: TGTGCCAGCAGCTTAGAAACCACAGATACGCAGTATTTT. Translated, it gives CASSLETTDTQYF.

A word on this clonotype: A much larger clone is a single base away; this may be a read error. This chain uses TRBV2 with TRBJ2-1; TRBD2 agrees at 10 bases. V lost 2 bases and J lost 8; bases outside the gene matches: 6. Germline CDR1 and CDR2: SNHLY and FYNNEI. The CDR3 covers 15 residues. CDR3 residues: CASSELAGVLHEQFF. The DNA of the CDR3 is TGTGCCAGCAGTGAACTAGCGGGAGTCCTTCATGAGCAGTTCTTC.

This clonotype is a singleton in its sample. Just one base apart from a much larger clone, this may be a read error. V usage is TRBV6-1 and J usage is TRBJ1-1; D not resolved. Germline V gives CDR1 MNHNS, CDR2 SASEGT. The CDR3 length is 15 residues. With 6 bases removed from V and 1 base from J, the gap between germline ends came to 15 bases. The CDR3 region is CASRSEEAPNTEAFF. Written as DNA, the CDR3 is TGTGCCAGCAGATCTGAGGAGGCTCCGAACACTGAAGCTTTCTTT.

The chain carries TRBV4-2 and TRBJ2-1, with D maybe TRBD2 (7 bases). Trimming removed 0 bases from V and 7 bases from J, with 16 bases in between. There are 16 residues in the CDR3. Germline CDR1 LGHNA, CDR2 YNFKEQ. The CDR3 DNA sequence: TGTGCCAGCAGCCAAGATCGCGGAGGGGGGGCGAATGAGCAGTTCTTC. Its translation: CASSQDRGGGANEQFF.

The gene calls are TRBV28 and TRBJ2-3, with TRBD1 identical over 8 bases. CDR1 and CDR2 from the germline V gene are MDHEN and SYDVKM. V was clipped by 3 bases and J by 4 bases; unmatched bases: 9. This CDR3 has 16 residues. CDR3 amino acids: CASSLVGAGGPDTQYF. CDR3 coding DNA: TGTGCCAGCAGTTTGGTGGGGGCAGGGGGCCCAGATACGCAGTATTTT.

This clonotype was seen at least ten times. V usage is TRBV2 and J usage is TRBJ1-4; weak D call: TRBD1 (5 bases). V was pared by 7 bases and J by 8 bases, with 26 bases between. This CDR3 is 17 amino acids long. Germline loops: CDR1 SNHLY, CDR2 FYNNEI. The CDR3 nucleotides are TGTGCCAGCACCTTCCTGCCGACCGGGACCATGGGGGAAAAACTGTTTTTT. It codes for CASTFLPTGTMGEKLFF.

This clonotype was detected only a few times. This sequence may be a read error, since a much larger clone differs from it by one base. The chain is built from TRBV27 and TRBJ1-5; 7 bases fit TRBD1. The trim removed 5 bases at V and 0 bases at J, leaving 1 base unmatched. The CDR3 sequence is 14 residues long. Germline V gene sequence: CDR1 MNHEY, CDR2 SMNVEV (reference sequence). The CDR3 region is CASSGTDSNQPQHF. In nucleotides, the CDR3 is TGTGCCAGCAGTGGGACAGATAGCAATCAGCCCCAGCATTTT.

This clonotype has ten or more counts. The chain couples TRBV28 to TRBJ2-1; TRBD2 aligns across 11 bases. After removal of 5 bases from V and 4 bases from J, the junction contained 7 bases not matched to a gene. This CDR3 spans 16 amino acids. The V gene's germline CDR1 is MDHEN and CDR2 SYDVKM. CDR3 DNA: TGTGCCAGCAGTCCGCCGCTAGCGGGAGGTTACAATGAGCAGTTCTTC. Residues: CASSPPLAGGYNEQFF.

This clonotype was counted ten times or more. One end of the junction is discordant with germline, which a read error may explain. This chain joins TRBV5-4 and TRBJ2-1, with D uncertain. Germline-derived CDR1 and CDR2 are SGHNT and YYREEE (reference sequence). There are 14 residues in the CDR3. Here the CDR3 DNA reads TGTGCCAGCAGCTCCGGACGGTCGTACAACGAGCAGTTCTTC. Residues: CASSSGRSYNEQFF. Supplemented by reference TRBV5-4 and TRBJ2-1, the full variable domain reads ETGVTQSPTHLIKTRGQQVTLRCSSQSGHNTVSWYQQALGQGPQFIFQYYREEENGRGNFPPRFSGLQFPNYSSELNVNALELDDSALYLCASSSGRSYNEQFFGPGTRLTVL.

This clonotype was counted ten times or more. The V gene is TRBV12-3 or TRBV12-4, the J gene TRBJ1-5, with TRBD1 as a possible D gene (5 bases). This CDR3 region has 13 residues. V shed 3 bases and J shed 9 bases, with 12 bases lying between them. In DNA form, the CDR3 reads TGTGCCAGCAGTTTGGGCGTGAGGGGGCCCCAGCATTTT. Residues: CASSLGVRGPQHF.

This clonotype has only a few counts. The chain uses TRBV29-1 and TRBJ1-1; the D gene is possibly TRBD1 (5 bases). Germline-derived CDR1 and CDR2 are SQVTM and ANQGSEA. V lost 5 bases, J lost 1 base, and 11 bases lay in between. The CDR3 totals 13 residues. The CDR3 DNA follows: TGCAGCGTTAGGAAGGGGACGAACACTGAAGCTTTCTTT. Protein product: CSVRKGTNTEAFF.

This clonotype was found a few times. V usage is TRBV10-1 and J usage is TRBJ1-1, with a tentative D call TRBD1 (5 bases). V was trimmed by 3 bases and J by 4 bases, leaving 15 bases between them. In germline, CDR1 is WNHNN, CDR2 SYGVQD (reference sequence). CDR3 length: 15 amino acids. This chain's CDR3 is CASSEHSGAGTEAFF. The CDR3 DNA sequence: TGCGCCAGCAGTGAACATTCCGGGGCGGGCACTGAAGCTTTCTTT.

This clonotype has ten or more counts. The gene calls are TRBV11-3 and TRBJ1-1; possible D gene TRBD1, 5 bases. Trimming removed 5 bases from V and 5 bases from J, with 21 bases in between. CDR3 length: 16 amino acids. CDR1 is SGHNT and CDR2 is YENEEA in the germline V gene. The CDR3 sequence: CASSRQGMAGDTEAFF. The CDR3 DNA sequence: TGTGCCAGCAGCCGGCAGGGCATGGCAGGAGATACTGAAGCTTTCTTT.

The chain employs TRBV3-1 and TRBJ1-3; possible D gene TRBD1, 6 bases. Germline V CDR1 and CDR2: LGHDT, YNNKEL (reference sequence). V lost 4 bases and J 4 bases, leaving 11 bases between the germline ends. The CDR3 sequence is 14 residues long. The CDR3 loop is CASSPRDKGNTIYF. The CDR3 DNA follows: TGTGCCAGCAGCCCCCGGGACAAGGGAAACACCATATATTTT.

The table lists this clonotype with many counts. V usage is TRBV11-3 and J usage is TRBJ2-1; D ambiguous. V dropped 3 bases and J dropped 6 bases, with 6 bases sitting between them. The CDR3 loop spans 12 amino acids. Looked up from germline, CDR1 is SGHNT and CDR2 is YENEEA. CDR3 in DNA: TGTGCCAGCAGCTTGGTAGTCAATGAGCAGTTCTTC. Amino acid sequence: CASSLVVNEQFF.

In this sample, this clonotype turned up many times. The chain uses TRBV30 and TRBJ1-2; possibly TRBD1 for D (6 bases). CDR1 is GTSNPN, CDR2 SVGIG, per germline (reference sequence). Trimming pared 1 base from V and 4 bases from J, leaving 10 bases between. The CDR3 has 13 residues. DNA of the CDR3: TGTGCCTGGAGTGCCAGGGGATCCTATGGCTACACCTTC. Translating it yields CAWSARGSYGYTF. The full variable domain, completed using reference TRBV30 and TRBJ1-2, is SQTIHQWPATLVQPVGSPLSLECTVEGTSNPNLYWYRQAAGRGLQLLFYSVGIGQISSEVPQNLSASRPQDRQFILSSKKLLLSDSGFYLCAWSARGSYGYTFGSGTRLTVV.

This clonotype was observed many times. CDR3 DNA: TGTGCCAGCAGCGGGACTAGCTGGTTCTTC. Translated, it gives CASSGTSWFF. This chain uses TRBV2 with TRBJ2-1; 9 positions match TRBD2. This CDR3 has 10 residues. V shed 6 bases and J 15 bases; nucleotides not matched to a gene: 3. Per germline, CDR1 SNHLY and CDR2 FYNNEI.

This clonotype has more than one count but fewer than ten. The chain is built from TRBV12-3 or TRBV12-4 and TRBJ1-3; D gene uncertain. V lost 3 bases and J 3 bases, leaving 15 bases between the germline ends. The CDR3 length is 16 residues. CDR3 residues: CASSFDSPGDGNTIYF. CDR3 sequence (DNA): TGTGCCAGCAGTTTTGACTCCCCCGGGGATGGAAACACCATATATTTT.

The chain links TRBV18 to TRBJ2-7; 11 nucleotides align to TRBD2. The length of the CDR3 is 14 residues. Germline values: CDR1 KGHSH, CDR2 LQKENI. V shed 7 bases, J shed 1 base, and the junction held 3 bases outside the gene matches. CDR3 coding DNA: TGTGCCAGCTGCCTAGCGGGAGGTTCCTACGAGCAGTACTTC. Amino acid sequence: CASCLAGGSYEQYF.

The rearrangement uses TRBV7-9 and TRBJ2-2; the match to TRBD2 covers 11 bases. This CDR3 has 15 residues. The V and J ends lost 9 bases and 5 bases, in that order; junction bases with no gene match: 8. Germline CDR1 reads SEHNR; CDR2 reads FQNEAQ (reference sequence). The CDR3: CARASLAGGTGELFF. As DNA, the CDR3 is TGTGCCAGAGCAAGCCTAGCGGGAGGAACCGGGGAGCTGTTTTTT.

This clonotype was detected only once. CDR3 in amino acids: CASSPPGQGWGQYF. The CDR3 DNA follows: TGTGCCAGCAGCCCCCCCGGACAGGGCTGGGGGCAGTACTTC. The chain uses TRBV9 and TRBJ2-7, with TRBD1 matching over 8 bases. Germline trimming cut 4 bases from V and 9 bases from J; bases unmatched to any gene: 12. The CDR3 has 14 amino acids. Germline V gene data show CDR1 as SGDLS and CDR2 as YYNGEE.

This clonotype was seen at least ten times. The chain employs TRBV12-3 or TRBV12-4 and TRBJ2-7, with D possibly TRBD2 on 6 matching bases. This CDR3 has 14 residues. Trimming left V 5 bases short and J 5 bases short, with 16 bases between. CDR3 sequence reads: CASSGDGGVDEQYF. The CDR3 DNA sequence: TGTGCCAGCAGTGGCGACGGGGGTGTCGACGAGCAGTACTTC.

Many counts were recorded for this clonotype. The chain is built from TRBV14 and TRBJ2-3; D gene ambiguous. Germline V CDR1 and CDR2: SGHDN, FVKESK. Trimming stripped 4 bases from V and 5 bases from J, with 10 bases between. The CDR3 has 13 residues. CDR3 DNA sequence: TGTGCCAGCAGCCTTGGTGGTGAAGATACGCAGTATTTT. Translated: CASSLGGEDTQYF.

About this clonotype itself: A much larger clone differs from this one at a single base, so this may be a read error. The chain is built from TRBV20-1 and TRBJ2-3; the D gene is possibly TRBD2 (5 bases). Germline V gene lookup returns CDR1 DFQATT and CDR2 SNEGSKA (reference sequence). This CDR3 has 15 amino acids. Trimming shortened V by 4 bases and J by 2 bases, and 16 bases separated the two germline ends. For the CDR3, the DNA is TGCAGTGCTACGGGGTGGCGGTCAATCACAGATACGCAGTATTTT. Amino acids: CSATGWRSITDTQYF.